Detailed here is one TCR beta chain. The length of the CDR3 is 13 residues. The V and J ends lost 0 bases and 6 bases respectively, with 9 bases between them. CDR1 is SGHDT, CDR2 YYEEEE, per germline. Libraries were prepared by immunoSEQ multiplex PCR; TCRdb keeps only in-frame clonotypes and omits some of them. The profile shows more than 55,000 clones, approximately 86% of them singletons. This entry belongs to a study of OX40 agonist ivuxolimab in advanced cancers. The receptor was isolated from an adult with an advanced solid tumor such as melanoma, head and neck, liver or kidney cancer. The sample consisted of CD4+ or CD8+ T cells sorted from blood, taken in a trial of the OX40 agonist ivuxolimab. This chain links TRBV5-6 with TRBJ1-2; D gene unclear. CDR3 nucleotides: TGTGCCAGCAGCTTGGGACTAGTTGATGGCTACACCTTC. Protein: CASSLGLVDGYTF.